One sample yielded the 8 T cell receptor beta chains listed below, sequenced in a study of blood T cell repertoires in COVID-19. Data came from immunoSEQ multiplex PCR; TCRdb stores just in-frame clones and leaves some out. The sample includes 20,000 to 25,000 clones, around 80% seen only once; the top ten take 13%. Sequencing was carried out using peripheral blood. Receptors were obtained from a man aged 55 to 70 with active COVID-19.

The CDR3 protein is CAWSVGTDYNEQFF. Written as DNA, the CDR3 is TGTGCCTGGAGTGTGGGGACAGATTACAATGAGCAGTTCTTC. V gene TRBV30 combines with J gene TRBJ2-1; 7 nucleotides agree with TRBD1. Germline assignment: CDR1 GTSNPN and CDR2 SVGIG (reference sequence). The V segment lost 0 bases and the J segment 4 bases; nucleotides outside the gene matches: 3. CDR3 size: 14 residues. The full variable domain, with the rest looked up from reference TRBV30 and TRBJ2-1, is SQTIHQWPATLVQPVGSPLSLECTVEGTSNPNLYWYRQAAGRGLQLLFYSVGIGQISSEVPQNLSASRPQDRQFILSSKKLLLSDSGFYLCAWSVGTDYNEQFFGPGTRLTVL.

The V gene is TRBV2, the J gene TRBJ2-7; D gene unclear. Germline CDR1 reads SNHLY; CDR2 reads FYNNEI. The CDR3 extends over 11 amino acids. The V and J ends lost 3 bases and 4 bases respectively, with 4 bases between them. The CDR3 is CASSDRYEQYF. The CDR3, as DNA: TGTGCCAGCAGTGACAGATACGAGCAGTACTTC.

V gene TRBV3-1 (or the pseudogene TRBV3-2) combines with J gene TRBJ1-2; no definite D call. Trimming removed 1 base at V and 5 bases at J, with 5 bases between. Germline CDR1 LGHDT, CDR2 YNNKEL (reference sequence). The CDR3 is 12 amino acids. DNA for the CDR3: TGTGCCAGCAGCCAAGGAACTTATGGCTACACCTTC. This sequence encodes CASSQGTYGYTF.

The rearrangement links TRBV18 to TRBJ2-7, with 9 bases matching TRBD2. The trim removed 4 bases at V and 7 bases at J, leaving 20 bases unmatched. The CDR3 sequence is 18 residues long. Germline CDR1 is KGHSH and CDR2 is LQKENI. CDR3 nucleotides: TGTGCCAGCTCACTTATCCAGGGTGGGCCAGCGGGAGGACGAGAGCAGTACTTC. It translates to CASSLIQGGPAGGREQYF.

This chain uses TRBV6-4 with TRBJ2-3; 9 bases align to TRBD2. This CDR3 is built from 17 residues. Per the germline V gene, CDR1 is MRHNA and CDR2 is SNTAGT. J gave up 2 bases and V 3 bases, and 9 bases lay outside the gene matches. This CDR3 reads CASSEAPAGGPTDTQYF. The CDR3 nucleotides are TGTGCCAGCAGTGAAGCCCCAGCGGGAGGTCCCACAGATACGCAGTATTTT.

The rearrangement uses TRBV19 and TRBJ2-1; TRBD2 matches at 10 bases. V was pared by 5 bases and J by 6 bases, with 10 bases of the junction left unmatched. This CDR3 is 16 amino acids long. Germline values: CDR1 LNHDA, CDR2 SQIVND (reference sequence). The CDR3, as DNA: TGTGCCAGTAGTGCCCTAACTAGCGGGACCCCCAATGAGCAGTTCTTC. This translates into CASSALTSGTPNEQFF.

This rearrangement joins TRBV6-2 or TRBV6-3 to TRBJ2-1, with D possibly TRBD2 on 6 matching bases. V was trimmed by 6 bases and J by 0 bases, leaving 18 bases between them. CDR1 and CDR2 (germline): MNHEY, SVGEGT. The CDR3 contains 17 residues. CDR3 sequence reads: CASSPTSFQSSYNEQFF. CDR3 sequence (DNA): TGTGCCAGCAGCCCTACTAGCTTCCAGAGCTCCTACAATGAGCAGTTCTTC.

About this clone itself: The junction shows a germline mismatch at one end, possibly a read error. This specimen includes other DNA sequences encoding the same CDR3. The chain links TRBV6-2 or TRBV6-3 to TRBJ1-1, with a possible D match to TRBD1 (6 bases). Germline CDR1 is MNHEY and CDR2 is SVGEGT. The CDR3 length is 13 residues. The DNA of the CDR3 is TGTGCTAGCAGTTACTCCTCAGGGGCTGAAGCTTTCTTT. It codes for CASSYSSGAEAFF.